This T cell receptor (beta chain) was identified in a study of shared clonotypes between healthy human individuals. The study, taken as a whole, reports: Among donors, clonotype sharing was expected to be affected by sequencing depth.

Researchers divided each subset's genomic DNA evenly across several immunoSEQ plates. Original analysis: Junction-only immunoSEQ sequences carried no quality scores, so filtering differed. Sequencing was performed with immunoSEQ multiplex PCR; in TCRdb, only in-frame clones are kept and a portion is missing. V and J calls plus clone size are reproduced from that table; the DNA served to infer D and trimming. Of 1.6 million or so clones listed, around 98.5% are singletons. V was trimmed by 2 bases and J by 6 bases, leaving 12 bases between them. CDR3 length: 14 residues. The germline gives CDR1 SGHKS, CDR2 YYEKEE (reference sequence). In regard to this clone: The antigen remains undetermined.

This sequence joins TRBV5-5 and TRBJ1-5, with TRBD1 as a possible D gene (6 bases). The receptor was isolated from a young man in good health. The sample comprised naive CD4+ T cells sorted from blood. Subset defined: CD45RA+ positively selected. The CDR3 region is CASSFGGGGQPQHF. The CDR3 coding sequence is TGTGCCAGCAGCTTTGGAGGGGGTGGTCAGCCCCAGCATTTT.